This T cell receptor (beta chain) was retrieved from a study of blood T cell repertoires in COVID-19. Study in general: COVID-19 samples collected from the United States, Italy and Spain covered acute and convalescent phases. The cDNA or gDNA used as material had been derived from T cells, B-cell-depleted T cells, or PBMCs.

Authors' analysis steps: Reference gene primers were amplified, and this amplification served to estimate nucleated cell counts. The repertoire was sequenced with immunoSEQ multiplex PCR; TCRdb's copy has only in-frame clones and lacks some. V and J calls plus clone size are reproduced from that table; the DNA served to infer D and trimming. The sample carries about 190,000 clones, 70% to 80% recorded once. J was trimmed by 5 bases and V by 6 bases; bases with no gene match: 3. There are 12 residues in the CDR3. Germline V gene lookup returns CDR1 SNHLY and CDR2 FYNNEI. The TCR sequence derives from a man aged 45-65 years who had recovered from COVID-19. The rearrangement links TRBV2 to TRBJ1-2; 7 bases line up with TRBD1. Sequenced: peripheral blood. CDR3: CASRGDSYGYTF. For the CDR3, the DNA is TGTGCCAGCAGGGGGGACAGTTATGGCTACACCTTC.